These 13 T cell receptor beta chains were sequenced from one sample in a study of T cells in Graves' hyperthyroidism and ophthalmopathy. The CDR3 regions of TCR beta were amplified from RNA transcripts. The TCR CDR3 first-round RT-PCR relied on the HTBI primer set. One entry per CDR3 protein, called by TCRdb with MiXCR from the multiplex PCR reads. The sample has about 360,000 distinct CDR3 sequences; more than 15% are singletons. Sequenced input: blood. These receptors all come from a woman under 30 with Graves' hyperthyroidism that later progressed to Graves' ophthalmopathy.

The chain recombines TRBV20-1 with TRBJ2-7; a weak D match, TRBD2 (5 bases). The CDR3 is 15 amino acids. Trimming pared 2 bases from V and 0 bases from J, leaving 14 bases between. Germline V CDR1 and CDR2: DFQATT, SNEGSKA (reference sequence). The CDR3 nucleotides read TGCAGTGCTAGACCTTCTCGGGATAACTCCTACGAGCAGTACTTC. Residues: CSARPSRDNSYEQYF.

This clonotype appeared a few times. The gene calls are TRBV11-2 and TRBJ2-2; D remains ambiguous. This CDR3 contains 16 residues. Trimming cost V 2 bases and J 3 bases, with 13 bases left between them. Germline loops: CDR1 SGHAT, CDR2 FQNNGV. The CDR3 DNA reads as TGTGCCAGCAGCTTAAAAACTACCCGAGACACCGGGGAGCTGTTTTTT. This codes for CASSLKTTRDTGELFF.

This clonotype was seen a handful of times. This sequence joins TRBV27 and TRBJ2-7; tentatively, D is TRBD2 (6 bases). Looked up from germline, CDR1 is MNHEY and CDR2 is SMNVEV (reference sequence). This CDR3 is 13 amino acids long. Trimming shortened V by 6 bases and J by 3 bases, and 12 bases separated the two germline ends. In DNA, the CDR3 is TGTGCCAGCAGCTCGGGGACTCACTACGAGCAGTACTTC. Protein: CASSSGTHYEQYF.

V and J are TRBV27 and TRBJ2-1; possibly TRBD1 for D (6 bases). V was pared by 6 bases and J by 4 bases, with 10 bases between. The CDR3 length is 13 residues. Germline CDR1 is MNHEY and CDR2 is SMNVEV (reference sequence). The CDR3 here is CASRGQTYNEQFF. The CDR3 coding sequence is TGTGCCAGCAGAGGACAGACATACAATGAGCAGTTCTTC.

There are a few counts of this clonotype. The gene calls are TRBV2 and TRBJ2-6; D might be TRBD1 (7 bases). Trimming left V 2 bases short and J 0 bases short, with 14 bases between. The CDR3 consists of 18 residues. Germline loops: CDR1 SNHLY, CDR2 FYNNEI. CDR3 residues: CASSEFPGGNSGANVLTF. For the CDR3, the DNA is TGTGCCAGCAGTGAATTCCCAGGGGGGAACTCTGGGGCCAACGTCCTGACTTTC.

V usage is TRBV2 and J usage is TRBJ2-3, with TRBD2 identical over 9 bases. Losses at the gene ends were 2 bases for V and 0 bases for J; bases not matched to a gene: 3. Germline V lookup: CDR1 SNHLY, CDR2 FYNNEI. CDR3 size: 16 residues. For the CDR3, the DNA is TGTGCCAGCAGTGAACATGCGGGAGGGAGCACAGATACGCAGTATTTT. It encodes CASSEHAGGSTDTQYF.

In this sample, this clonotype turned up a few times. V gene TRBV5-1 combines with J gene TRBJ2-1, with D tentatively TRBD1 (5 bases). The length of the CDR3 is 12 residues. Trimming stripped 4 bases from V and 8 bases from J, with 10 bases between. Per the germline V gene, CDR1 is SGHRS and CDR2 is YFSETQ. This CDR3 is CASSHEGDEQFF. The CDR3 DNA sequence: TGCGCCAGCAGCCATGAAGGGGATGAGCAGTTCTTC.

V and J are TRBV6-2 or TRBV6-3 and TRBJ2-5, with D possibly TRBD2 on 5 matching bases. Germline CDR1 reads MNHEY; CDR2 reads SVGEGT. V was pared by 8 bases and J by 11 bases, with 21 bases between. CDR3 length: 13 amino acids. The CDR3 DNA follows: TGTGCCAGCGGGCGGGCGGCAGCAGTTGGACAGTACTTC. This translates into CASGRAAAVGQYF.

This clonotype has ten or more counts. The chain links TRBV18 to TRBJ2-7; TRBD1 agrees at 11 bases. The CDR3 spans 15 residues. Germline V gives CDR1 KGHSH, CDR2 LQKENI. V lost 7 bases and J lost 5; bases outside the gene matches: 10. CDR3 protein: CASLTRDRGFDEQYF. CDR3 sequence (DNA): TGTGCCAGCTTAACCCGGGACAGGGGGTTCGACGAGCAGTACTTC.

This clonotype was observed at least ten times. V usage is TRBV24-1 and J usage is TRBJ2-5, with 7 bases matching TRBD2. CDR1 is KGHDR and CDR2 is SFDVKD in the germline V gene. V dropped 9 bases and J dropped 3; count of bases not matched to a gene: 12. The CDR3 totals 15 residues. As DNA, the CDR3 is TGTGCCACCGAGCCCGCGGGGGAGGGCGAAGAGACCCAGTACTTC. Protein product: CATEPAGEGEETQYF.

Many counts were recorded for this clonotype. The chain joins TRBV10-3 to TRBJ2-5, with 9 nucleotides matching TRBD1. This CDR3 is built from 14 residues. The V gene end was trimmed by 6 bases and the J gene end by 5 bases; junction bases not matched to a gene: 7. The germline CDR1 and CDR2 sequences are ENHRY and SYGVKD. The chain's CDR3 is CAIRAGQGLETQYF. The CDR3 nucleotides read TGTGCCATCAGAGCAGGACAGGGGCTGGAGACCCAGTACTTC.

CDR3 loop: CASGTINQPQHF. In nucleotides, the CDR3 is TGTGCCAGCGGGACCATCAATCAGCCCCAGCATTTT. The V call is TRBV28, the J call TRBJ1-5; possible D gene TRBD1, 5 bases. Germline loops: CDR1 MDHEN, CDR2 SYDVKM. Trimming shortened V by 8 bases and J by 3 bases, and 8 bases separated the two germline ends. The CDR3 runs to 12 residues.

V and J are TRBV20-1 and TRBJ2-2; D may be TRBD2 (5 bases). The CDR3 totals 13 residues. Germline lookup yields CDR1 DFQATT and CDR2 SNEGSKA (reference sequence). The V and J ends lost 3 bases and 7 bases respectively, with 12 bases between them. The CDR3 loop is CSARREIGGELFF. CDR3 DNA: TGCAGTGCTAGGAGGGAGATCGGCGGGGAGCTGTTTTTT.